These T cell receptor beta chains were read from a single sample in a study of technical replicates of blood from several donors. Profiled with immunoSEQ multiplex PCR; TCRdb holds only in-frame clones, not every one. Here the sample spans over 85,000 clones, approximately 94% being singletons. Source material: T cells isolated from PBMCs. The receptors originated from a human donor in good health. Both conserved end residues are trimmed from each CDR3. The D gene is left open where the match is weak. Clone sizes are given selectively: once, few, many, or a class where the clone is expanded.

J,size,D,V,CDR3
TRBJ2-7,-,TRBD2,TRBV5-4,ASSLGTSGSYEQY
TRBJ2-7,-,-,TRBV9,ASSLSGGSYEQY
TRBJ2-7,-,TRBD2,TRBV15,ATSMGSGGAYEQY
TRBJ2-6,-,-,TRBV29-1,SVEEDSGANVLT
TRBJ2-7,-,-,TRBV27,ASSFGPRGGGYEQY
TRBJ2-1,once,-,TRBV27,ASRPGLFFSNEQF
TRBJ2-5,-,-,TRBV4-1,ASSQDLSQTLQETQY
TRBJ2-1,-,-,TRBV7-9,ASSLSGTLYNEQF
TRBJ2-5,-,-,TRBV6-6,ASSPTLQETQY
TRBJ2-7,-,-,TRBV7-2,ASSPTYSPYEQY
TRBJ2-1,-,TRBD2,TRBV15,ATSRDKTSGRAYNEQF
TRBJ2-5,-,TRBD1,TRBV2,AYWTGVTQY
TRBJ2-7,once,TRBD2,TRBV10-2,ASSEAGGNQYEQY
TRBJ2-3,-,-,TRBV19,ASRTGTGSTDTQY
TRBJ1-2,-,TRBD1,TRBV28,ASTPGQGYDGYT
TRBJ2-3,-,-,TRBV15,ATSRERQGSDTQY
TRBJ2-6,-,TRBD1,TRBV9,ASSVSPGQGTAGANVLT
TRBJ1-1,-,-,TRBV4-3,ASSQDLETKRAF
TRBJ1-1,few,TRBD1,TRBV4-1,ASKQTGVNTEAF
TRBJ1-2,-,TRBD1,TRBV14,ASSQQGTASRGYT
TRBJ1-4,-,TRBD1,TRBV2,ASRTQTGEDEKLF
TRBJ2-1,-,TRBD2,TRBV9,ASSGRDYLYNEQF
TRBJ1-2,-,TRBD1,TRBV5-8,ASSLARTGDYGYT
TRBJ2-7,few,TRBD2,TRBV10-3,AISESGTPSREQY
TRBJ2-5,-,TRBD2,TRBV9,ASSPASGRAETQY
TRBJ1-5,-,-,TRBV6-4,ASSDSENQPQH
TRBJ1-1,once,TRBD1,TRBV7-3,ASSLNSRDRTNTEAF
TRBJ2-2,-,TRBD1,TRBV19,ASSLTGGAGTGELF
TRBJ1-5,-,-,TRBV4-1,ASSPIIQGYSNQPQH
TRBJ1-5,-,-,TRBV11-1,ASSLNYDQPQH
TRBJ2-4,-,TRBD1,TRBV28,ASRTPGGLDIQY
TRBJ2-7,once,-,TRBV5-6,ASSLGSPRNEQY
TRBJ1-1,-,-,TRBV2,ASSVGQANTEAF
TRBJ2-5,-,TRBD2,TRBV5-1,ASSLGDYRETQY
TRBJ1-1,few,TRBD1,TRBV7-2,ASSFTGGPF
TRBJ1-3,-,TRBD1,TRBV19,ASSMWGTGGNTIY